One and the same sample provided the 22 T cell receptor beta chains below, sequenced in a study of graft-versus-host responses after intestinal transplantation. To release intraepithelial and lamina propria lymphocytes, the graft tissue was processed. This table comes from immunoSEQ multiplex PCR, and its TCRdb copy is limited to in-frame clones, with some not included. The sample lists roughly 5,100 clones, around 80% occurring once. The sequences come from ileum tissue, collected around 120 days after intestinal transplantation. These receptors were obtained from a human patient who received an intestinal transplant, so some T cells may come from the graft donor.

This sequence joins TRBV5-1 and TRBJ1-2; tentative D call: TRBD1 (5 bases). Trimming cost V 4 bases and J 0 bases, with 16 bases left between them. The CDR3 runs to 16 residues. CDR1 and CDR2 from the germline V gene are SGHRS and YFSETQ. The CDR3: CASSPGRLAPNYGYTF. As DNA, the CDR3 is TGCGCCAGCAGCCCGGGACGCCTCGCCCCTAACTATGGCTACACCTTC.

The chain links TRBV14 to TRBJ2-5; no definite D call. This CDR3 region has 13 residues. CDR1 is SGHDN and CDR2 is FVKESK in the germline V gene. V lost 2 bases, J lost 5 bases, and 9 bases lay in between. CDR3 in DNA: TGTGCCAGCAGCCAACCCCCCTGGGAGACCCAGTACTTC. This gives the protein CASSQPPWETQYF. Variable domain in full (rest from reference TRBV14 and TRBJ2-5): EAGVTQFPSHSVIEKGQTVTLRCDPISGHDNLYWYRRVMGKEIKFLLHFVKESKQDESGMPNNRFLAERTGGTYSTLKVQPAELEDSGVYFCASSQPPWETQYFGPGTRLLVL.

V usage is TRBV12-2 and J usage is TRBJ2-5; no DNA check was done on the table's D call, TRBD1. The end of the DNA aligns better with TRBJ2-7, so the J call may be wrong. TRBV12-2 is deemed a pseudogene. This CDR3 is 16 amino acids long. For the CDR3, the DNA is TGTGCAAGTCGCTTAGCTTACAGGGCTAGCTCCTACGAGCAGTACTTC. Translating gives CASRLAYRASSYEQYF.

This clone was counted a single time. The rearrangement links TRBV7-6 to TRBJ2-2, with D perhaps matching TRBD1 or TRBD2 (5 bases each). The CDR3 is 15 amino acids. Trimming took off 6 bases at V and 3 bases at J, with 14 bases between the two ends. Per germline, CDR1 SGHVS and CDR2 FNYEAQ. CDR3 region: CASRPGTDDTGELFF. The DNA for the CDR3 is TGTGCCAGCAGGCCCGGGACCGACGACACCGGGGAGCTGTTTTTT. Full variable domain (outside the CDR3, taken from reference TRBV7-6 and TRBJ2-2): GAGVSQSPRYKVTKRGQDVALRCDPISGHVSLYWYRQALGQGPEFLTYFNYEAQQDKSGLPNDRFSAERPEGSISTLTIQRTEQRDSAMYRCASRPGTDDTGELFFGEGSRLTVL.

This sequence joins TRBV28 and TRBJ2-7, with 10 bases aligning to TRBD2. Trimming at V came to 6 bases and at J to 2 bases, leaving 4 bases not matched to a gene. The CDR3 sequence is 14 residues long. The germline V gene encodes CDR1 MDHEN and CDR2 SYDVKM. The CDR3 region is CASSPLAGAYEQYF. CDR3 coding DNA: TGTGCCAGCAGCCCCCTAGCGGGAGCCTACGAGCAGTACTTC.

This chain uses TRBV5-6 with TRBJ2-5, with D tentatively TRBD1 (5 bases). The J call may not be correct, given that the DNA end is closer to TRBJ2-7. Germline V gene lookup returns CDR1 SGHDT and CDR2 YYEEEE. The CDR3 has 14 amino acids. This chain's CDR3 is CASSFGAGSYEQYF. In nucleotides, the CDR3 is TGTGCCAGCAGCTTCGGAGCAGGGTCCTACGAGCAGTACTTC.

The chain links TRBV2 to TRBJ2-5; D remains unclear. TRBJ2-7 matches the DNA end more closely, so the J call is doubtful. The germline gives CDR1 SNHLY, CDR2 FYNNEI. The CDR3 consists of 14 residues. This CDR3 is CASTQSLGSYEQYF. The CDR3 DNA is TGTGCCAGCACACAGTCACTGGGCTCCTACGAGCAGTACTTC.

The table lists this clone with a count of one. This chain links TRBV13 with TRBJ2-7; the D is unclear. This CDR3 spans 12 amino acids. The V end was cut by 2 bases, the J end by 0 bases, with 2 bases between. Germline values: CDR1 PRHDT, CDR2 FYEKMQ (reference sequence). The CDR3 bases are TGTGCCAGCAGCTTACGCTCCTACGAGCAGTACTTC. Its protein product is CASSLRSYEQYF.

V and J are TRBV10-3 and TRBJ1-2; D is unclear. Trimming removed 2 bases from V and 0 bases from J, with 4 bases in between. The germline gives CDR1 ENHRY, CDR2 SYGVKD. The CDR3 spans 13 residues. This CDR3 is CAISERANYGYTF. In DNA, the CDR3 is TGTGCCATCAGTGAGAGGGCTAACTATGGCTACACCTTC.

This chain links TRBV21-1 with TRBJ1-3; TRBD1 is the table's D call, not checked against the DNA. TRBV21-1 is designated a pseudogene. This CDR3 is 19 amino acids long. CDR3 DNA: TGTGCCAGCAGAAAAGCGGGGGACAGATCAACCAGGAACGGAAACACCATATATTTT. The encoded protein is CASRKAGDRSTRNGNTIYF.

The chain carries TRBV7-9 and TRBJ1-2; D remains unclear. The CDR3 spans 17 residues. CDR1 is SEHNR and CDR2 is FQNEAQ in the germline V gene (reference sequence). V lost 0 bases to trimming and J lost 2 bases, with 16 bases between them. The DNA for the CDR3 is TGTGCCAGCAGCTTAGCGCGGAGGAGCAAGTGGAACTATGGCTACACCTTC. Protein product: CASSLARRSKWNYGYTF.

The V gene is TRBV7-6, the J gene TRBJ2-1; TRBD2 agrees at 9 bases. Germline CDR1 and CDR2: SGHVS and FNYEAQ. The CDR3 extends over 17 amino acids. The V and J ends lost 5 bases and 2 bases, in that order; junction bases with no gene match: 10. Here the CDR3 DNA reads TGTGCCAGCAGCCCCTGGATAGCGGGAGACGCCTACAATGAGCAGTTCTTC. Its translation is CASSPWIAGDAYNEQFF.

J is TRBJ2-5 and V is TRBV4-1, with TRBD2 matching over 10 bases. The DNA end is a closer match to TRBJ2-7, so the J assignment may be wrong. Germline CDR1 and CDR2: MGHRA and YSYEKL. The CDR3 loop spans 16 amino acids. CDR3: CASSQGSGGSAYEQYF. CDR3 DNA: TGCGCCAGCAGCCAAGGTAGCGGGGGGTCCGCCTACGAGCAGTACTTC.

A word on this clone: The CDR3 ends on some other residue instead of the conserved phenylalanine or tryptophan, so this is likely a read error. The rearrangement links TRBV7-3 to TRBJ2-6; D perhaps matches TRBD1 (5 bases). Germline V lookup: CDR1 SGHTA, CDR2 FQGTGA. The CDR3 totals 15 residues. CDR3 sequence reads: CASSLTGAGADVLTS. DNA for the CDR3: TGTGCCAGCAGCTTAACAGGGGCTGGGGCCGACGTCCTGACTTCC.

This chain uses TRBV5-1 with TRBJ2-2; 15 positions match TRBD2. V was clipped by 5 bases and J by 4 bases; unmatched bases: 6. Germline assignment: CDR1 SGHRS and CDR2 YFSETQ. The CDR3 is made up of 17 amino acids. The CDR3 region has the DNA TGCGCCAGCAGGAATGGACTAGCGGGAGGGAGCACCGGGGAGCTGTTTTTT. Translation gives CASRNGLAGGSTGELFF. Full variable domain (outside the CDR3, taken from reference TRBV5-1 and TRBJ2-2): KAGVTQTPRYLIKTRGQQVTLSCSPISGHRSVSWYQQTPGQGLQFLFEYFSETQRNKGNFPGRFSGRQFSNSRSEMNVSTLELGDSALYLCASRNGLAGGSTGELFFGEGSRLTVL.

V is TRBV27 and J is TRBJ2-2; D call uncertain. Germline values: CDR1 MNHEY, CDR2 SMNVEV (reference sequence). With 6 bases removed from V and 7 bases from J, the gap between germline ends came to 9 bases. The CDR3 consists of 12 residues. The CDR3 coding sequence is TGTGCCAGCAGGAGTTGGGACGGGGAGCTGTTTTTT. This encodes CASRSWDGELFF.

This chain links TRBV27 with TRBJ2-5; D gene uncertain. With the DNA end fitting TRBJ2-7 better, the J assignment may be wrong. The V gene's germline CDR1 is MNHEY and CDR2 SMNVEV (reference sequence). The CDR3 consists of 11 residues. DNA of the CDR3: TGTGCCAGCAGTCCCTCCTACGAGCAGTACTTC. Translated, it gives CASSPSYEQYF.

Only a few counts were recorded for this clone. The genes are TRBV5-4 and TRBJ1-2; 8 bases are shared with TRBD1. V shed 3 bases and J 0 bases; nucleotides not matched to a gene: 1. In germline, CDR1 is SGHNT, CDR2 YYREEE (reference sequence). The CDR3 covers 14 residues. The CDR3 spells CASSSQGANYGYTF. CDR3 bases: TGTGCCAGCAGCTCACAGGGGGCTAACTATGGCTACACCTTC. Full variable domain (remainder filled in from reference TRBV5-4 and TRBJ1-2): ETGVTQSPTHLIKTRGQQVTLRCSSQSGHNTVSWYQQALGQGPQFIFQYYREEENGRGNFPPRFSGLQFPNYSSELNVNALELDDSALYLCASSSQGANYGYTFGSGTRLTVV.

The chain has TRBV19 and TRBJ2-3; no definite D call. This CDR3 has 14 residues. Germline assignment: CDR1 LNHDA and CDR2 SQIVND (reference sequence). The V end lost 3 bases, the J end lost 6 bases, and 13 bases lay between the germline ends. In DNA, the CDR3 is TGTGCCAGTAGTATGGGCCTGCAACTGGATACGCAGTATTTT. The encoded protein is CASSMGLQLDTQYF.

The genes are TRBV30 and TRBJ2-3, with D unclear. The CDR3 has 12 residues. The germline gives CDR1 GTSNPN, CDR2 SVGIG (reference sequence). The CDR3 is CVVVPDTDTQYF. In DNA form, the CDR3 reads TGTGTCGTGGTTCCGGACACAGATACGCAGTATTTT. The entire variable domain, with the rest obtained from reference TRBV30 and TRBJ2-3, is as follows: SQTIHQWPATLVQPVGSPLSLECTVEGTSNPNLYWYRQAAGRGLQLLFYSVGIGQISSEVPQNLSASRPQDRQFILSSKKLLLSDSGFYLCVVVPDTDTQYFGPGTRLTVL.

The chain joins TRBV5-5 to TRBJ2-4, with a weak D call TRBD1 (6 bases). The CDR3 has 18 amino acids. The germline gives CDR1 SGHKS, CDR2 YYEKEE (reference sequence). Trimming cost V 4 bases and J 2 bases, with 22 bases left between them. The CDR3: CASSHPSTGCDSKNIQYF. Here the CDR3 DNA reads TGTGCCAGCAGCCACCCCTCAACAGGGTGTGATTCCAAAAACATTCAGTACTTC.

The V and J genes are TRBV4-1 and TRBJ1-4; D may be TRBD1 (6 bases). The CDR3 covers 15 residues. Trimming removed 0 bases at V and 6 bases at J, with 11 bases between. Germline V gene data show CDR1 as MGHRA and CDR2 as YSYEKL. In DNA form, the CDR3 reads TGCGCCAGCAGCCAAGAAGGAGGGGGAGATGAAAAACTGTTTTTT. As protein: CASSQEGGGDEKLFF.